The rows below give T cell receptor beta chains drawn from one sample of a study of control samples from healthy donors and cancer patients. Profiling relied on immunoSEQ multiplex PCR, and the TCRdb table lists in-frame clones only, not all of them. Altogether 70,000 to 90,000 clones are present, 94% being singletons, with the ten largest covering 6% to 8%. The source material was blood. The receptors derive from a woman in her forties in good health. Both conserved end residues are part of each CDR3. Fields, in order: V gene, J gene, D gene, clone size, CDR3 DNA, CDR3 protein. A D gene is named only where the DNA matches it firmly. Not all rows give a size; the values are once, few, many and, for expanded clones, a class.

v_gene: TRBV5-4
j_gene: TRBJ1-2
d_gene: NA
abundance: NA
CDR3nt: TGTGCCAGCAGCTTTCGGGGAGCAGTAAACTATGGCTACACCTTC
CDR3aa: CASSFRGAVNYGYTF

v_gene: TRBV9
j_gene: TRBJ2-3
d_gene: NA
abundance: NA
CDR3nt: TGTGCCAGCGGAGGTATTATGTGGGGGACAGATACGCAGTATTTT
CDR3aa: CASGGIMWGTDTQYF

v_gene: TRBV7-2
j_gene: TRBJ1-1
d_gene: NA
abundance: NA
CDR3nt: TGTGCCAGCAGCTTAGCTGGCAGAGACACTGAAGCTTTCTTT
CDR3aa: CASSLAGRDTEAFF

v_gene: TRBV30
j_gene: TRBJ1-2
d_gene: NA
abundance: NA
CDR3nt: TGTGCCTGGAGTCCGGCCACTAACTATGGCTACACCTTC
CDR3aa: CAWSPATNYGYTF

v_gene: TRBV5-4
j_gene: TRBJ1-1
d_gene: TRBD1
abundance: NA
CDR3nt: TGTGCCAGCAGCCCGGGACAGGGGGTTAGGGTAACTGAAGCTTTCTTT
CDR3aa: CASSPGQGVRVTEAFF

v_gene: TRBV7-2
j_gene: TRBJ1-5
d_gene: NA
abundance: NA
CDR3nt: TGTGCCAGCAGCCCAGGGCCCAGGCAGCCCCAGCATTTT
CDR3aa: CASSPGPRQPQHF

v_gene: TRBV28
j_gene: TRBJ1-2
d_gene: NA
abundance: NA
CDR3nt: TGTGCCACCACCGGGAACTATGGCTACACCTTC
CDR3aa: CATTGNYGYTF

v_gene: TRBV24-1
j_gene: TRBJ2-1
d_gene: TRBD2
abundance: NA
CDR3nt: TGTGCCACCAGTGATAAAACGACTAGCGGGACCTACAATGAGCAGTTCTTC
CDR3aa: CATSDKTTSGTYNEQFF

v_gene: TRBV7-9
j_gene: TRBJ1-6
d_gene: NA
abundance: NA
CDR3nt: TGTGCCAGCAGCTCAGGACAGAGGAGCTTCTTT
CDR3aa: CASSSGQRSFF

v_gene: TRBV30
j_gene: TRBJ2-3
d_gene: NA
abundance: NA
CDR3nt: TGTGCCTGGAGTGGTACAGATACGCAGTATTTT
CDR3aa: CAWSGTDTQYF

v_gene: TRBV19
j_gene: TRBJ2-3
d_gene: NA
abundance: few
CDR3nt: TGTGCCAGTAGTAGAAGTGGGAGCCGAGATACGCAGTATTTT
CDR3aa: CASSRSGSRDTQYF

v_gene: TRBV2
j_gene: TRBJ1-2
d_gene: NA
abundance: NA
CDR3nt: TGTGCCAGCAGGGAGTGGACTGTTTATGGCTACACCTTC
CDR3aa: CASREWTVYGYTF

v_gene: TRBV20-1
j_gene: TRBJ1-5
d_gene: NA
abundance: NA
CDR3nt: TGCAGTGCTAGTTTGCAGCTCAATCAGCCCCAGCATTTT
CDR3aa: CSASLQLNQPQHF

v_gene: TRBV30
j_gene: TRBJ2-5
d_gene: NA
abundance: NA
CDR3nt: TGTGCCTGGAGTACAAAGGCTGAGACCCAGTACTTC
CDR3aa: CAWSTKAETQYF

v_gene: TRBV9
j_gene: TRBJ2-7
d_gene: NA
abundance: NA
CDR3nt: TGTGCCAGCAGCTCCCGGGACACCACGATGCTCTACGAGCAGTACTTC
CDR3aa: CASSSRDTTMLYEQYF

v_gene: TRBV18
j_gene: TRBJ2-3
d_gene: NA
abundance: once
CDR3nt: TGTGCCAGCTCACCGAGCCAGGGCCCCCCGGATACGCAGTATTTT
CDR3aa: CASSPSQGPPDTQYF

v_gene: TRBV6-6
j_gene: TRBJ1-5
d_gene: NA
abundance: NA
CDR3nt: TGTGCCAGCAGTTACCAACACCGAAATCAGCCCCAGCATTTT
CDR3aa: CASSYQHRNQPQHF

v_gene: TRBV20-1
j_gene: TRBJ1-3
d_gene: NA
abundance: NA
CDR3nt: TGCAGTGCTAGTTCATGGGGAAACACCATATATTTT
CDR3aa: CSASSWGNTIYF

v_gene: TRBV5-1
j_gene: TRBJ2-6
d_gene: NA
abundance: NA
CDR3nt: TGCGCCAGCAGCTTGGGAGGGACTGGGGCCAACGTCCTGACTTTC
CDR3aa: CASSLGGTGANVLTF

v_gene: TRBV7-9
j_gene: TRBJ1-6
d_gene: TRBD1
abundance: NA
CDR3nt: TGTGCCAGCAGCCCGGAGACAGGGTTGGGAAATTCACCCCTCCACTTT
CDR3aa: CASSPETGLGNSPLHF

v_gene: TRBV30
j_gene: TRBJ2-5
d_gene: NA
abundance: NA
CDR3nt: TGTGCCTGGAGTGTTACAGGGTTCTTAGAGACCCAGTACTTC
CDR3aa: CAWSVTGFLETQYF

v_gene: TRBV5-3
j_gene: TRBJ2-7
d_gene: NA
abundance: NA
CDR3nt: TGTGCCAGAAGGCTCAAGGGTGGGGAATCCTACGAGCAGTACTTC
CDR3aa: CARRLKGGESYEQYF

v_gene: TRBV9
j_gene: TRBJ2-3
d_gene: NA
abundance: NA
CDR3nt: TGTGCCAGCAGCGTAGAACGGGGGGCCAGCACAGATACGCAGTATTTT
CDR3aa: CASSVERGASTDTQYF

v_gene: TRBV18
j_gene: TRBJ1-5
d_gene: NA
abundance: NA
CDR3nt: TGTGCCAGCTCACTTTATTCGGACCCGAGGGGTCAGCCCCAGCATTTT
CDR3aa: CASSLYSDPRGQPQHF

v_gene: TRBV20-1
j_gene: TRBJ2-1
d_gene: TRBD1
abundance: NA
CDR3nt: TGCAGTGCTAGTTTAGTGGGACAGGGAGTGGACAATGAGCAGTTCTTC
CDR3aa: CSASLVGQGVDNEQFF

v_gene: TRBV21-1
j_gene: TRBJ1-5
d_gene: NA
abundance: NA
CDR3nt: TGTGCCAGCAGCAAAGAAGCCAGGGTCGGCAATCAGCCCCAGCATTTT
CDR3aa: CASSKEARVGNQPQHF

v_gene: TRBV6-4
j_gene: TRBJ2-1
d_gene: NA
abundance: NA
CDR3nt: TGTGCCAGCAGTGACTCGGGGCCGGGCTCCTACAATGAGCAGTTCTTC
CDR3aa: CASSDSGPGSYNEQFF

v_gene: TRBV9
j_gene: TRBJ1-2
d_gene: NA
abundance: NA
CDR3nt: TGTGCCAGCAGCGTAGGAGCGAACAGGCCCGGGGTGGATGGCTACACCTTC
CDR3aa: CASSVGANRPGVDGYTF

v_gene: TRBV2
j_gene: TRBJ1-6
d_gene: TRBD1
abundance: once
CDR3nt: TGTGCCAGCAGGGGACAGGTCCATAATTCACCCCTCCACTTT
CDR3aa: CASRGQVHNSPLHF

v_gene: TRBV9
j_gene: TRBJ2-7
d_gene: NA
abundance: NA
CDR3nt: TGTGCCAGCAGCGTAGGGGCCGGGAGCCAATACGAGCAGTACTTC
CDR3aa: CASSVGAGSQYEQYF

v_gene: TRBV5-4
j_gene: TRBJ2-2
d_gene: TRBD2
abundance: NA
CDR3nt: TGTGCCAGCAGTTTAGCGGGAGGCGGAACCGGGGAGCTGTTTTTT
CDR3aa: CASSLAGGGTGELFF

v_gene: TRBV7-2
j_gene: TRBJ2-7
d_gene: TRBD2
abundance: NA
CDR3nt: TGTGCCAGCAGCTCCAGCGGGGCAGGCTACGAGCAGTACTTC
CDR3aa: CASSSSGAGYEQYF

v_gene: TRBV7-8
j_gene: TRBJ2-3
d_gene: TRBD1
abundance: NA
CDR3nt: TGTGCCAGCAGCTTAGGGACAGGGCGTTGGGATACGCAGTATTTT
CDR3aa: CASSLGTGRWDTQYF

v_gene: TRBV27
j_gene: TRBJ2-3
d_gene: NA
abundance: once
CDR3nt: TGTGCCAGCAGTTCCCTGGGAGGTCGGGATACGCAGTATTTT
CDR3aa: CASSSLGGRDTQYF

v_gene: TRBV5-4
j_gene: TRBJ2-1
d_gene: TRBD2
abundance: once
CDR3nt: TGTGCCAGCAGCTTTGCGGGAGGATGGTACAATGAGCAGTTCTTC
CDR3aa: CASSFAGGWYNEQFF

v_gene: TRBV7-3
j_gene: TRBJ2-5
d_gene: NA
abundance: NA
CDR3nt: TGTGCCAGCAGCTTAAGAATGGGGCAAGAGACCCAGTACTTC
CDR3aa: CASSLRMGQETQYF

v_gene: TRBV29-1
j_gene: TRBJ2-7
d_gene: NA
abundance: NA
CDR3nt: TGCAGCGTACCGGGACCCACAGACTACGAGCAGTACTTC
CDR3aa: CSVPGPTDYEQYF

v_gene: TRBV7-3
j_gene: TRBJ1-6
d_gene: NA
abundance: NA
CDR3nt: TGTGCCAGCAGCGCCAGTCAGAATTCACCCCTCCACTTT
CDR3aa: CASSASQNSPLHF

v_gene: TRBV11-2
j_gene: TRBJ2-7
d_gene: TRBD1
abundance: NA
CDR3nt: TGTGCCAGCAGCTTAGAACTGGGACAGAGGTTCTACGAGCAGTACTTC
CDR3aa: CASSLELGQRFYEQYF

v_gene: TRBV6-1
j_gene: TRBJ1-5
d_gene: NA
abundance: NA
CDR3nt: TGTGCCAGCAGTGACAAGTTTACAGGGATCAATCAGCCCCAGCATTTT
CDR3aa: CASSDKFTGINQPQHF

v_gene: TRBV11-2
j_gene: TRBJ2-5
d_gene: NA
abundance: NA
CDR3nt: TGTGCCAGCAGCCCAAATCCGGGACCTCAAGAGACCCAGTACTTC
CDR3aa: CASSPNPGPQETQYF

v_gene: TRBV7-2
j_gene: TRBJ2-1
d_gene: NA
abundance: NA
CDR3nt: TGTGCCAGCAGCTTAGCTTATTCGGGTAATGAGCAGTTCTTC
CDR3aa: CASSLAYSGNEQFF

v_gene: TRBV7-2
j_gene: TRBJ2-4
d_gene: TRBD2
abundance: NA
CDR3nt: TGTGCCAGCAGCCGGGAGGGCGGGAGAAACATTCAGTACTTC
CDR3aa: CASSREGGRNIQYF

v_gene: TRBV5-8
j_gene: TRBJ2-7
d_gene: NA
abundance: NA
CDR3nt: TGTGCCAGCAACCCGAGCCAATTCCACTACGAGCAGTACTTC
CDR3aa: CASNPSQFHYEQYF

v_gene: TRBV5-1
j_gene: TRBJ1-2
d_gene: NA
abundance: NA
CDR3nt: TGCGCCAGCAGCTTGGGAGACAGGTCGGGCTACACCTTC
CDR3aa: CASSLGDRSGYTF

v_gene: TRBV3-1/TRBV3-2
j_gene: TRBJ1-2
d_gene: TRBD1
abundance: NA
CDR3nt: TGTGCCAGCGGGGGAACTGGGACAGGGAACTATGGCTACACCTTC
CDR3aa: CASGGTGTGNYGYTF

v_gene: TRBV7-8
j_gene: TRBJ1-1
d_gene: NA
abundance: NA
CDR3nt: TGTGCCAGCAGCTTAAGGTTGGATACCGGGGGAGCTTTCTTT
CDR3aa: CASSLRLDTGGAFF

v_gene: TRBV6-2/TRBV6-3
j_gene: TRBJ1-3
d_gene: NA
abundance: NA
CDR3nt: TGTGCCAGCAGTTACTCGGACAGTCTCGACTCTGGAAACACCATATATTTT
CDR3aa: CASSYSDSLDSGNTIYF